This TCR beta chain came from a study of blood T cell repertoires in COVID-19. The count of this clone is one. Authors' processing steps: It was from reference gene primer amplification that nucleated cell counts were estimated. Produced via immunoSEQ multiplex PCR; TCRdb's table is partial and in-frame only. For V, J and clone size, that table is used; D and trimming come from the DNA. The table records about 220,000 clones, around 86% of them present only once. CDR1 is WNHNN, CDR2 SYGVQD, per germline (reference sequence). This CDR3 contains 12 residues. V lost 5 bases and J lost 13, with 15 bases in between.

This chain joins TRBV10-1 and TRBJ2-1; D perhaps matches TRBD1 (6 bases). Sequencing used peripheral blood. The clonotype was recovered from a woman between 45 and 60 years old with COVID-19, enrolled during active disease. This chain's CDR3 is CASSRTDSTQFF. The CDR3 DNA reads as TGCGCCAGCAGTCGGACAGACAGCACCCAGTTCTTC.